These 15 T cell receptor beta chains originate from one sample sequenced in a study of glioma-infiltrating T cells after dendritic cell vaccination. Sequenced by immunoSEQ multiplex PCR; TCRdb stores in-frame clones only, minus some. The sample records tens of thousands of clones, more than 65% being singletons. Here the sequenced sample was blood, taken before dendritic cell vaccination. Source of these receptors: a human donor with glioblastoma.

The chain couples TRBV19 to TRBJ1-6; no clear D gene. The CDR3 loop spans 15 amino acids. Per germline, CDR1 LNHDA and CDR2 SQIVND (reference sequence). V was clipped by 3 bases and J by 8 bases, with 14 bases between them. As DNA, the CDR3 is TGTGCCAGTAGTATTTGGTCAGGCCAGGATTCACCCCTCCACTTT. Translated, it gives CASSIWSGQDSPLHF.

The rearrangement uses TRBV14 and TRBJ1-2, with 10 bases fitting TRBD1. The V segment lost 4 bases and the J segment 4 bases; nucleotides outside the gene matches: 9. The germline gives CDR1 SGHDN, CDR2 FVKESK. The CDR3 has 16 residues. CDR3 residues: CASSPWTGGSGYGYTF. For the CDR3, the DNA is TGTGCCAGCAGCCCTTGGACAGGGGGTTCAGGCTATGGCTACACCTTC.

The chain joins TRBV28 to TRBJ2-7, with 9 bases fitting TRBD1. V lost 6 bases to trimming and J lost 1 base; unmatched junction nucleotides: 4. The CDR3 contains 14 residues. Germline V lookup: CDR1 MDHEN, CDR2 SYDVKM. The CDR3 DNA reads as TGTGCCAGCAGCGGGACAGGGTCGTCCTACGAGCAGTACGTC. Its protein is CASSGTGSSYEQYV.

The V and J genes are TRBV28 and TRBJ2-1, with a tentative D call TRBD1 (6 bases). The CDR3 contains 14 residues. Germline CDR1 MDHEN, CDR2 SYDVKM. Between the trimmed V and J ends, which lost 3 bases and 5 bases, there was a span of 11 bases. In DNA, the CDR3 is TGTGCCAGCAGTTTTCTGTACAGGGACAATGAGCAGTTCTTC. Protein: CASSFLYRDNEQFF.

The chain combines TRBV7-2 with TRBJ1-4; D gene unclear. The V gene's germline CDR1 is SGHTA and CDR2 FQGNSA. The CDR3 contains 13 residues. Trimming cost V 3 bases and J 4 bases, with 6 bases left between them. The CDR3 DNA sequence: TGTGCCAGCAGCTTGAACAGTAATGAAAAACTGTTTTTT. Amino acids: CASSLNSNEKLFF.

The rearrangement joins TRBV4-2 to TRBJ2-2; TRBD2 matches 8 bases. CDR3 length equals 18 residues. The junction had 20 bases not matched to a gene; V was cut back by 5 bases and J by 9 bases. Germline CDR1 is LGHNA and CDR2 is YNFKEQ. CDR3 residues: CASSRPRGGREVGRELFF. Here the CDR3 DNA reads TGTGCCAGCAGCAGACCTAGGGGGGGGCGGGAGGTCGGCCGGGAGCTGTTTTTT.

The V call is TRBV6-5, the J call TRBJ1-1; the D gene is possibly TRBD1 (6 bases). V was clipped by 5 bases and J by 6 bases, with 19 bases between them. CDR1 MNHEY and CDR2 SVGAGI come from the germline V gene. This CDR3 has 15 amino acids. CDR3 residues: CASSGDSLGAAEAFF. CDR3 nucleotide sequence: TGTGCCAGCAGTGGAGATTCGCTGGGGGCCGCTGAAGCTTTCTTT.

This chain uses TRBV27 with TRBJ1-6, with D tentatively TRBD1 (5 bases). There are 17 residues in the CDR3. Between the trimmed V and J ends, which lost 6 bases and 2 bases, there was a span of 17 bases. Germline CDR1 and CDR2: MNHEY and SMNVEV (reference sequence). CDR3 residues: CASRRQQVIPYNSPLHF. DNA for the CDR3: TGTGCCAGCAGGCGACAACAGGTGATCCCCTATAATTCACCCCTCCACTTT.

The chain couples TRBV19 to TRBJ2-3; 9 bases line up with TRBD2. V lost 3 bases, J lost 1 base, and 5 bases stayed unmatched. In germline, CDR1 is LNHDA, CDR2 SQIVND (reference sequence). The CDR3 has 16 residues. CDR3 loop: CASSIGSSGGTDTQYF. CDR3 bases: TGTGCCAGTAGTATTGGTTCTAGCGGGGGCACAGATACGCAGTATTTT.

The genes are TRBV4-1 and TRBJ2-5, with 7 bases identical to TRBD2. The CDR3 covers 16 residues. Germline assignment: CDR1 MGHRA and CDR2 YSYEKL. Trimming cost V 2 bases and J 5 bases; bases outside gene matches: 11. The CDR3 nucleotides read TGCGCCAGCAGCCAAAGCGGGGACCTAAGGCGGGAGACCCAGTACTTC. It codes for CASSQSGDLRRETQYF.

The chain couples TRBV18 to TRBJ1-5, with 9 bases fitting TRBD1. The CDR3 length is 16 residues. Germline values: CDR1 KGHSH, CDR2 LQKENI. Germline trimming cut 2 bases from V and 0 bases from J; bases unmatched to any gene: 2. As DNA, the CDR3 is TGTGCCAGCTCACCAGGGACAGGGTATAGCAATCAGCCCCAGCATTTT. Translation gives CASSPGTGYSNQPQHF.

CDR3 bases: TGCAGCGTTCTATCTCCCACTTGGACAGGGGGAACTGGAAACACCATATATTTT. This gives the protein CSVLSPTWTGGTGNTIYF. The chain joins TRBV29-1 to TRBJ1-3; 10 bases line up with TRBD1. Per germline, CDR1 SQVTM and CDR2 ANQGSEA. Germline trimming cut 5 bases from V and 2 bases from J; bases unmatched to any gene: 15. This CDR3 contains 18 residues. Full variable domain (missing parts from reference TRBV29-1 and TRBJ1-3): SAVISQKPSRDICQRGTSLTIQCQVDSQVTMMFWYRQQPGQSLTLIATANQGSEATYESGFVIDKFPISRPNLTFSTLTVSNMSPEDSSIYLCSVLSPTWTGGTGNTIYFGEGSWLTVV.

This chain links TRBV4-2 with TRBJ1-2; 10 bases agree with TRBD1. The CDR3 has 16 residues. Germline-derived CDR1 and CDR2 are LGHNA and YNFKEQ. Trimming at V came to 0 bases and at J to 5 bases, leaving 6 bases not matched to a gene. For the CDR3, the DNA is TGTGCCAGCAGCCAAGACCAGACAGGGGGCGGATATGGCTACACCTTC. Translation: CASSQDQTGGGYGYTF.

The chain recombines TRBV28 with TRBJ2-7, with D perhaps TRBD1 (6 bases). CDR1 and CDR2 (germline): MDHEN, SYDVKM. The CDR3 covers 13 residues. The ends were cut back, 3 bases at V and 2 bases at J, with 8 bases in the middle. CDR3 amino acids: CASSFQGTYEQYV. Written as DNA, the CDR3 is TGTGCCAGCAGTTTCCAGGGGACCTACGAGCAGTACGTC.

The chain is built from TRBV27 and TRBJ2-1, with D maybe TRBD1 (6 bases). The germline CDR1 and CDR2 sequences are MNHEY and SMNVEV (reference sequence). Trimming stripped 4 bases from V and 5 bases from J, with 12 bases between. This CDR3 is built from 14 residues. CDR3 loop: CASSYWGQHNEQFF. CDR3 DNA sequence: TGTGCCAGCAGTTATTGGGGACAACACAATGAGCAGTTCTTC.